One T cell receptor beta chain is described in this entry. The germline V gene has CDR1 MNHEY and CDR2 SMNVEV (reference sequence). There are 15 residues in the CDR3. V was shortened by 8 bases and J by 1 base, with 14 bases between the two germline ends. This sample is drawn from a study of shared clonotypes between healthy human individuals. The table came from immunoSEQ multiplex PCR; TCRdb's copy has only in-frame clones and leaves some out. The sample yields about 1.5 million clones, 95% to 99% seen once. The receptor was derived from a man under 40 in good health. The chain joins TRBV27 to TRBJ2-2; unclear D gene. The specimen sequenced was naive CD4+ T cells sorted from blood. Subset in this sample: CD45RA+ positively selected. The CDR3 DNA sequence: TGTGCCAGCGCAGCCGACATTTGGAACACCGGGGAGCTGTTTTTT. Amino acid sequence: CASAADIWNTGELFF.